This TCR beta chain was retrieved from a study of T cells in localized non-small cell lung cancer. The method was immunoSEQ multiplex PCR; TCRdb's version includes in-frame clones alone and lacks a portion of them. The sample holds tens of thousands of clones, about 83% seen once. Germline assignment: CDR1 SGHRS and CDR2 YFSETQ. The junction had 9 bases not matched to a gene; V was cut back by 3 bases and J by 6 bases. The CDR3 consists of 16 residues. The specimen was peripheral blood, collected before any cancer treatment. The rearrangement joins TRBV5-1 to TRBJ1-3; TRBD1 matches at 10 bases. The clonotype comes from a man aged 35-69 years with stage I lung adenocarcinoma. Here the CDR3 DNA reads TGCGCCAGCAGCTCGGTTCTAGACAGGGGGCCAAACACCATATATTTT. This codes for CASSSVLDRGPNTIYF.